The T cell receptor (beta chain) under discussion was sequenced for a study of blood T cell repertoires in COVID-19. Study in general: Sites in the United States, Italy and Spain provided acute and convalescent COVID-19 samples. T cells, B-cell-depleted T cells, or PBMCs supplied cDNA or gDNA.

This clone was seen only a few times. Deletions cut 5 bases from V and 4 bases from J, with 8 bases between. CDR1 is SGHAT, CDR2 FQNNGV, per germline. CDR3 length equals 12 residues. Methods used by the authors: Estimation of nucleated cell counts was performed using reference gene primer amplification. The table came from immunoSEQ multiplex PCR; TCRdb's copy has only in-frame clones and leaves some out. V and J calls and clone size are given by that table; D and trimming were obtained from the DNA. The repertoire holds tens of thousands of clones, with 75% to 90% as singletons. The specimen sequenced was peripheral blood. The sequence was collected from a human donor with acute or convalescent COVID-19. The donor label of this sample is uncertain. The gene calls are TRBV11-2 and TRBJ1-1; D uncertain. This chain's CDR3 is CASSQIRTEAFF. In DNA, the CDR3 is TGTGCCAGCAGCCAGATTCGCACTGAAGCTTTCTTT.